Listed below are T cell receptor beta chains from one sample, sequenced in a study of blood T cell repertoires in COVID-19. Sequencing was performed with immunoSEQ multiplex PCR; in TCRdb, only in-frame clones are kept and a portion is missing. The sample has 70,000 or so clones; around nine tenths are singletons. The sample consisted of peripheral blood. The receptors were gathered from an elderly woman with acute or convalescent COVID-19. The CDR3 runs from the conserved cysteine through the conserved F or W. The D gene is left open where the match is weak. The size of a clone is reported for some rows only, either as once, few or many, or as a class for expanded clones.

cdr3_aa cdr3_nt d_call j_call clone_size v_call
CATSSGQGAEETQYF TGTGCCACCAGCTCGGGACAGGGGGCTGAGGAGACCCAGTACTTC TRBD1 TRBJ2-5 . TRBV15
CARRQGAAYGYTF TGTGCCAGGAGACAGGGGGCGGCCTATGGCTACACCTTC TRBD1 TRBJ1-2 . TRBV2
CASTKTAGLGTDTQYF TGTGCCAGCACTAAAACGGCGGGACTAGGGACAGATACGCAGTATTTT TRBD2 TRBJ2-3 . TRBV6-6
CASSSGLNPYNEQFF TGCGCCAGCAGTTCGGGACTAAATCCCTACAATGAGCAGTTCTTC TRBD2 TRBJ2-1 few TRBV5-1
CASSSGLGYEQYF TGTGCCAGCAGTTCGGGACTCGGTTACGAGCAGTACTTC . TRBJ2-7 . TRBV6-6
CASSEAGSTYNEQFF TGTGCCAGCAGTGAGGCGGGGTCCACCTACAATGAGCAGTTCTTC . TRBJ2-1 . TRBV2
CASSTTTGVRSTKLFF TGTGCCAGTAGTACCACGACAGGGGTGAGGAGTACAAAACTGTTTTTT TRBD1 TRBJ1-4 . TRBV19
CASSTLAGGTGELFF TGTGCCAGTAGTACCCTAGCGGGAGGGACCGGGGAGCTGTTTTTT TRBD2 TRBJ2-2 . TRBV19
CATSRGVGQTTNEKLFF TGTGCCACCAGCAGGGGAGTCGGACAGACAACTAATGAAAAACTGTTTTTT . TRBJ1-4 . TRBV15
CATSRGGDNEKLFF TGTGCCACCAGCAGGGGGGGAGATAATGAAAAACTGTTTTTT . TRBJ1-4 . TRBV15
CASSIGPSFEAFF TGTGCCAGTAGTATAGGGCCGTCATTTGAAGCTTTCTTT . TRBJ1-1 once TRBV19